One T cell receptor (beta chain) is described in this entry. Its antigen remains unknown. V lost 0 bases and J 2 bases, leaving 9 bases between the germline ends. The CDR3 length is 15 residues. In germline, CDR1 is PRHDT, CDR2 FYEKMQ (reference sequence). The data originate from a study of graft-versus-host responses after intestinal transplantation. Produced via immunoSEQ multiplex PCR; TCRdb's table is partial and in-frame only. Found here are about 71,000 clones, 90% of them singletons; the top ten hold 1.3%. The sample was unstimulated CD8+ T cells sorted from spleen or lymph node cells, taken before intestinal transplant. The receptor was derived from a human donor who received an intestinal transplant. The J gene is TRBJ2-3, the V gene TRBV13; possibly TRBD1 for D (5 bases). The CDR3 DNA reads as TGTGCCAGCAGCTTAGGAGGGGATGACACAGATACGCAGTATTTT. Translated, it gives CASSLGGDDTDTQYF.